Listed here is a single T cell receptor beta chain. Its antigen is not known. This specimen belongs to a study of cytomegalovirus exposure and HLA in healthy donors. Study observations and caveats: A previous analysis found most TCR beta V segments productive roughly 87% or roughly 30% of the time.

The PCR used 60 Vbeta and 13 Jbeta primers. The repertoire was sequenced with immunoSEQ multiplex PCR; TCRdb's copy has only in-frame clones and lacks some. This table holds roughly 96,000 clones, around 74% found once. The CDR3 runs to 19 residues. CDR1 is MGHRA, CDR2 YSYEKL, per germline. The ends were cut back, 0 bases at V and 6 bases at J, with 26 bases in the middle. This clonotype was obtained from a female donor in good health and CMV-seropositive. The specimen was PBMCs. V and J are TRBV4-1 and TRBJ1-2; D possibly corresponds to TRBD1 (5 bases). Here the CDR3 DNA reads TGCGCCAGCAGCCAAGATTATCAGATCTCAGGCAGGGTACCCAATGGCTACACCTTC. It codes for CASSQDYQISGRVPNGYTF.